Each of the 19 T cell receptor beta chains below was sequenced from the same sample in a study of vaccination and CD4 T cells after COVID-19. An Oncomine TCR Beta short-read assay was used to sequence the DNA from cultured CD4+ T cells. MiXCR, run by TCRdb on the PCR reads, gives a single entry per CDR3 protein. The table has 15,000 to 20,000 distinct CDR3 sequences, around 45% seen once. The treatment: approximately nine-day PBMC culture with coronavirus spike peptide pools or control peptides (ViraFEST assay). No antigen is known for these receptors. The sequencing input was CD4+ T cells from blood, cultured in vitro. The receptor set was obtained from a human donor who had recovered from COVID-19.

This clonotype was found a few times. The chain joins TRBV29-1 to TRBJ2-3; TRBD1 matches at 12 bases. Germline V gives CDR1 SQVTM, CDR2 ANQGSEA. The V and J ends lost 6 bases and 10 bases, in that order; junction bases with no gene match: 14. The CDR3 runs 15 residues. This CDR3 is CSVGTGTGGPEAQYF. The CDR3 DNA follows: TGCAGCGTGGGAACCGGGACAGGGGGCCCTGAGGCGCAGTATTTT.

In its sample, this clonotype was seen a few times. The CDR3 sequence is CSATGQPANSPLHF. As DNA, the CDR3 is TGCAGTGCTACGGGTCAACCGGCGAATTCACCCCTCCACTTT. V and J are TRBV20-1 and TRBJ1-6; D not certain. In germline, CDR1 is DFQATT, CDR2 SNEGSKA (reference sequence). This CDR3 contains 14 residues. V lost 4 bases, J lost 7 bases, and 14 bases lay in between.

This clonotype was seen only a few times. The chain carries TRBV6-1 and TRBJ2-2, with TRBD2 identical over 10 bases. CDR1 MNHNS and CDR2 SASEGT come from the germline V gene. The CDR3 sequence is 14 residues long. V dropped 11 bases and J dropped 1; count of bases not matched to a gene: 4. For the CDR3, the DNA is TGTGCCTTTCGGACTAGCGGGAACACCGGGGAGCTGTTTTTT. Translation gives CAFRTSGNTGELFF.

The gene calls are TRBV28 and TRBJ2-7; 9 bases match TRBD1. Per the germline V gene, CDR1 is MDHEN and CDR2 is SYDVKM. Trimming removed 3 bases from V and 5 bases from J; junction bases left unmatched: 8. This CDR3 contains 15 residues. The CDR3 region is CASSLFMDRGHEQYF. The CDR3, as DNA: TGTGCCAGCAGTTTGTTTATGGACAGGGGTCACGAGCAGTACTTC.

To note about this clonotype: A junction end diverges from the germline sequence, so it may reflect a read error. This chain uses TRBV7-6 with TRBJ2-5, with a possible D match to TRBD1 (5 bases). The CDR3 is 13 amino acids. Germline V gene sequence: CDR1 SGHVS, CDR2 FNYEAQ. The CDR3 DNA follows: TGTGCTAGCAGCATCCTTGGGGCGGAGACCCAGTACTTC. This encodes CASSILGAETQYF.

This clonotype was observed a few times. This sequence joins TRBV7-2 and TRBJ2-2, with D possibly TRBD2 on 5 matching bases. V lost 4 bases, J lost 3 bases, and 12 bases lay in between. CDR1 SGHTA and CDR2 FQGNSA come from the germline V gene. The CDR3 runs 15 residues. The CDR3 is CASSSTGVYTGELFF. The CDR3 nucleotides read TGTGCCAGCAGCTCGACCGGGGTGTACACCGGGGAGCTGTTTTTT.

The chain couples TRBV30 to TRBJ1-4; D possibly corresponds to TRBD1 (5 bases). CDR1 and CDR2 (germline): GTSNPN, SVGIG (reference sequence). The germline V and J ends were trimmed by 2 bases and 5 bases, with 12 bases remaining between them. The CDR3 contains 14 residues. The CDR3 protein is CAWSLGTHNEKLFF. DNA for the CDR3: TGTGCCTGGAGTCTCGGGACGCACAATGAAAAACTGTTTTTT.

CDR3: CASSLGWAQGVRTEAFF. CDR3 sequence (DNA): TGTGCCAGCAGCTTAGGGTGGGCACAGGGGGTTAGAACCGAAGCTTTCTTT. The J gene is TRBJ1-1, the V gene TRBV7-9, with 8 bases that match TRBD1. Trimming cost V 1 base and J 8 bases; bases outside gene matches: 15. This CDR3 spans 17 amino acids. Per germline, CDR1 SEHNR and CDR2 FQNEAQ (reference sequence). Drawing the rest from reference TRBV7-9 and TRBJ1-1, the complete variable domain is DTGVSQNPRHKITKRGQNVTFRCDPISEHNRLYWYRQTLGQGPEFLTYFQNEAQLEKSRLLSDRFSAERPKGSFSTLEIQRTEQGDSAMYLCASSLGWAQGVRTEAFFGQGTRLTVV.

The chain combines TRBV6-2 or TRBV6-3 with TRBJ2-7, with 12 bases that match TRBD2. V shed 6 bases, J shed 6 bases, and the junction held 6 bases outside the gene matches. CDR3 length equals 14 residues. Germline lookup yields CDR1 MNHEY and CDR2 SVGEGT. This CDR3 is CASRRTSGVGEQYF. The CDR3 nucleotides read TGTGCCAGCAGGCGGACTAGCGGGGTGGGCGAGCAGTACTTC.

This clonotype has only a few counts. The chain carries TRBV20-1 and TRBJ2-2, with a tentative D call TRBD1 (6 bases). Deletions cut 5 bases from V and 2 bases from J, with 12 bases between. The CDR3 consists of 14 residues. The V gene's germline CDR1 is DFQATT and CDR2 SNEGSKA (reference sequence). CDR3 nucleotides: TGCAGTGCTGCTCGGGACACCAACACCGGGGAGCTGTTTTTT. It specifies CSAARDTNTGELFF.

This clonotype was observed a few times. The chain combines TRBV6-1 with TRBJ2-1, with no clear D. Germline loops: CDR1 MNHNS, CDR2 SASEGT. This CDR3 contains 10 residues. V gave up 6 bases and J gave up 7 bases, with 4 bases separating them. The CDR3 protein is CASSGNEQFF. DNA of the CDR3: TGTGCCAGCAGCGGGAATGAGCAGTTCTTC.

This clonotype appeared a single time. The V and J genes are TRBV6-1 and TRBJ2-1, with 8 bases matching TRBD2. CDR1 and CDR2 from the germline V gene are MNHNS and SASEGT. CDR3 size: 15 residues. Trimming cost V 7 bases and J 4 bases; bases outside gene matches: 9. CDR3 sequence: CASTFSGADYNEQFF. As DNA, the CDR3 is TGTGCCAGCACCTTTAGCGGGGCCGATTACAATGAGCAGTTCTTC.

The J gene is TRBJ1-1, the V gene TRBV20-1; possible D gene TRBD1, 5 bases. Germline CDR1 reads DFQATT; CDR2 reads SNEGSKA (reference sequence). The CDR3 contains 13 residues. V was trimmed by 5 bases and J by 0 bases, leaving 10 bases between them. CDR3 in DNA: TGCAGTGCTCCCCGGGGGGTGAACACTGAAGCTTTCTTT. Its translation is CSAPRGVNTEAFF.

This chain links TRBV27 with TRBJ1-1; 8 nucleotides line up with TRBD1. Germline loops: CDR1 MNHEY, CDR2 SMNVEV (reference sequence). The CDR3 has 13 residues. V dropped 6 bases and J dropped 5; count of bases not matched to a gene: 5. CDR3 DNA sequence: TGTGCCAGCAGCGGACAGGGCGGTACTGAAGCTTTCTTT. Encoded protein: CASSGQGGTEAFF.

In this sample, this clonotype turned up a few times. V usage is TRBV6-2 or TRBV6-3 and J usage is TRBJ2-2, with D possibly being TRBD1 (9 bases). Germline V gene data show CDR1 as MNHEY and CDR2 as SVGEGT. Trimming took 1 base from V and 5 from J, leaving 20 bases between them. This CDR3 contains 18 residues. This CDR3 reads CASSYLAGQGSRTGELFF. CDR3 sequence (DNA): TGTGCCAGCAGTTACTTAGCGGGACAGGGAAGTCGGACCGGGGAGCTGTTTTTT.

The CDR3 sequence is CSALAGGNEQFF. The CDR3 DNA sequence: TGCAGTGCTCTAGCGGGAGGGAATGAGCAGTTCTTC. This chain connects TRBV20-1 to TRBJ2-1; TRBD2 matches at 12 bases. Trimming removed 5 bases from V and 7 bases from J; junction bases left unmatched: 0. CDR3 size: 12 residues. From germline, CDR1 is DFQATT and CDR2 SNEGSKA (reference sequence).

The rearrangement joins TRBV7-9 to TRBJ1-1; 10 bases match TRBD1. The junction had 2 bases not matched to a gene; V was cut back by 7 bases and J by 0 bases. The CDR3 has 14 amino acids. Germline CDR1 and CDR2: SEHNR and FQNEAQ (reference sequence). This CDR3 reads CASTDRGLNTEAFF. The DNA of the CDR3 is TGTGCCAGCACCGACAGGGGGCTGAACACTGAAGCTTTCTTT.

The chain has TRBV5-1 and TRBJ2-2; no clear D gene. Trimming pared 4 bases from V and 4 bases from J, leaving 14 bases between. The length of the CDR3 is 15 residues. CDR1 and CDR2 from the germline V gene are SGHRS and YFSETQ. For the CDR3, the DNA is TGCGCCAGCAGCCTCGGTGGGTTGAGCACCGGGGAGCTGTTTTTT. It is translated as CASSLGGLSTGELFF. The full variable domain, with the rest looked up from reference TRBV5-1 and TRBJ2-2, is KAGVTQTPRYLIKTRGQQVTLSCSPISGHRSVSWYQQTPGQGLQFLFEYFSETQRNKGNFPGRFSGRQFSNSRSEMNVSTLELGDSALYLCASSLGGLSTGELFFGEGSRLTVL.

The gene calls are TRBV19 and TRBJ1-2; 9 bases align to TRBD1. CDR3 size: 13 residues. V lost 8 bases and J lost 4; bases outside the gene matches: 5. Germline CDR1 LNHDA, CDR2 SQIVND (reference sequence). The CDR3 protein is CASQDRGGYGYTF. The CDR3 nucleotides read TGTGCCAGTCAGGACAGGGGCGGCTATGGCTACACCTTC.